These T cell receptor beta chains were read from a single sample in a study of monozygotic twins with inflammatory bowel disease. TCRdb reprocessed the 5' RACE reads; each CDR3 protein has one entry and no DNA is given. In all, the sample yields 300,000 to 450,000 distinct CDR3 sequences. Sequencing used blood. The receptors originated from a human donor with ulcerative colitis or Crohn's disease, or a healthy co-twin of an affected twin (not recorded which). CDR3s include the opening cysteine and the closing phenylalanine or tryptophan.

14 TRBJ2-7 TRBV20-1 CSAREGQGSYEQYF
16 TRBJ2-2 TRBV19 CASSVLAGDFTGELFF
17 TRBJ2-3 TRBV12-5 CASGFSGGRPSTDTQYF
14 TRBJ2-2 TRBV10-3 CAITASGSTGELFF
15 TRBJ1-1 TRBV6-5 CASSYSRGGGTEAFF
11 TRBJ2-1 TRBV29-1 CSVPKGNEQFF
15 TRBJ2-2 TRBV5-1 CASSLQRGSTGELFF
15 TRBJ1-5 TRBV6-2/TRBV6-3 CASSYSGGAHQPQHF
11 TRBJ2-3 TRBV18 CASSRRDTQYF
12 TRBJ2-4 TRBV24-1 CATSGGIGIQYF
16 TRBJ2-2 TRBV6-2/TRBV6-3 CASSLTSGGNTGELFF
14 TRBJ2-3 TRBV2 CASKLAGTHGTQYF
17 TRBJ2-3 TRBV7-2 CASSLIWGAVVTDTQYF
14 TRBJ1-4 TRBV20-1 CSARDVPGVEKLFF
11 TRBJ2-3 TRBV23-1 CASSPVDTQYF
16 TRBJ2-1 TRBV27 CASTPGGTGNYNEQFF
16 TRBJ2-3 TRBV5-1 CASSLGVVKSTDTQYF